The rows below give T cell receptor beta chains drawn from one sample of a study of cytomegalovirus exposure and HLA in healthy donors. Sequencing used immunoSEQ multiplex PCR; TCRdb keeps in-frame clones, though not all of them. This table has about 140,000 clones, more than 65% appearing once. Sample: PBMCs. The origin of the receptors is a woman younger than 45 in good health and CMV-seronegative. Both conserved end residues are part of each CDR3. The D gene is left open where the match is weak. Clone sizes are given selectively: once, few, many, or a class where the clone is expanded.

cdr3_aa	cdr3_nt	v_call	clone_size	j_call	d_call
CASSSPAGGLSTDTQYF	TGTGCCAGCAGCTCCCCGGCGGGGGGGCTTAGCACAGATACGCAGTATTTT	TRBV9	NA	TRBJ2-3	TRBD2
CASSIDYRPGSPGEKLFF	TGTGCCAGTAGTATAGATTATCGGCCCGGGTCCCCTGGAGAAAAACTGTTTTTT	TRBV19	NA	TRBJ1-4	NA
CASSLGAGREPYEQYF	TGTGCCAGCAGCTTAGGGGCGGGGCGGGAACCCTACGAGCAGTACTTC	TRBV11-3	NA	TRBJ2-7	NA
CASSRAGGGSMNTEAFF	TGTGCCAGCAGCCGCGCGGGAGGCGGTTCAATGAACACTGAAGCTTTCTTT	TRBV7-9	NA	TRBJ1-1	NA
CASSFGGQGNTEAFF	TGCGCCAGCAGCTTCGGAGGACAGGGGAACACTGAAGCTTTCTTT	TRBV5-1	NA	TRBJ1-1	TRBD1
CASSRRTRVSLNQPQHF	TGTGCCAGCAGCCGACGAACTAGGGTAAGCCTAAATCAGCCCCAGCATTTT	TRBV11-3	NA	TRBJ1-5	NA
CASSQDVSREGRGNEQFF	TGCGCCAGCAGCCAAGATGTTTCGCGGGAGGGCCGAGGGAATGAGCAGTTCTTC	TRBV4-1	NA	TRBJ2-1	TRBD2
CASTSRVVETQYF	TGTGCCAGTACCTCCAGGGTTGTTGAAACCCAGTACTTC	TRBV6-6	NA	TRBJ2-5	NA
CASSFGSANQPQHF	TGTGCCAGCAGTTTTGGCAGCGCTAATCAGCCCCAGCATTTT	TRBV27	many	TRBJ1-5	NA
CAISESGTPGQETQYF	TGTGCCATCAGTGAGTCCGGGACACCTGGGCAAGAGACCCAGTACTTC	TRBV10-3	few	TRBJ2-5	NA
CASSFGGPNYGYTF	TGTGCCAGCAGCTTCGGGGGACCTAACTATGGCTACACCTTC	TRBV5-6	NA	TRBJ1-2	NA
CASSPRGGQQYF	TGTGCCAGCAGCCCCCGCGGGGGGCAGCAGTACTTC	TRBV14	NA	TRBJ2-7	TRBD2
CASTSTKNIQYF	TGTGCCAGCACATCAACCAAAAACATTCAGTACTTC	TRBV18	NA	TRBJ2-4	NA
CASTRRSSPYNEQFF	TGTGCCAGCACCCGGCGGAGTTCCCCCTACAATGAGCAGTTCTTC	TRBV25-1	few	TRBJ2-1	NA
CASRGQGAPLAKNIQYF	TGTGCCAGCAGAGGACAGGGGGCGCCACTAGCCAAAAACATTCAGTACTTC	TRBV28	NA	TRBJ2-4	TRBD1
CASSIQPPGLAFTTGELFF	TGTGCCAGTAGTATCCAACCCCCGGGACTAGCATTCACTACCGGGGAGCTGTTTTTT	TRBV19	NA	TRBJ2-2	TRBD2
CASSRITGREDTQYF	TGCGCCAGCAGCCGAATCACCGGGCGGGAAGATACGCAGTATTTT	TRBV4-1	NA	TRBJ2-3	NA
CASSPPLDRGSTEAFF	TGTGCCAGCAGTCCTCCCTTAGACAGGGGGTCCACTGAAGCTTTCTTT	TRBV28	NA	TRBJ1-1	TRBD1
CASSGQGSTDTQYF	TGCGCCAGCAGCGGCCAGGGATCCACAGATACGCAGTATTTT	TRBV5-1	NA	TRBJ2-3	NA
CASSLEFGNSPLHF	TGCGCCAGCAGCTTGGAATTCGGGAATTCACCCCTCCACTTT	TRBV5-1	NA	TRBJ1-6	NA
CASRLKGLAGRNPYEQYF	TGTGCCAGCAGACTAAAGGGACTAGCGGGCCGAAATCCCTACGAGCAGTACTTC	TRBV7-3	NA	TRBJ2-7	TRBD2
CASSYVGASPNEQFF	TGTGCCAGCAGTTATGTGGGAGCTAGCCCCAATGAGCAGTTCTTC	TRBV6-6	NA	TRBJ2-1	NA
CASSRNRDRVGEQYF	TGTGCCAGTAGTAGAAACCGGGACAGGGTTGGAGAGCAGTACTTC	TRBV19	few	TRBJ2-7	TRBD1
CASREDSWNEQFF	TGTGCCAGCAGGGAGGACAGTTGGAATGAGCAGTTCTTC	TRBV6-1	NA	TRBJ2-1	NA
CASSLGEGTPYNEQFF	TGTGCCAGCAGCTTAGGAGAGGGGACTCCATACAATGAGCAGTTCTTC	TRBV7-9	NA	TRBJ2-1	NA
CASSLRTDTGELFF	TGCGCCAGCAGCTTACGAACAGATACCGGGGAGCTGTTTTTT	TRBV5-1	NA	TRBJ2-2	NA
CASSQDNSQETQYF	TGCGCCAGCAGCCAAGATAACAGTCAAGAGACCCAGTACTTC	TRBV4-1	few	TRBJ2-5	NA
CASSLGSGGAGEQFF	TGTGCCAGCAGCTTAGGCAGCGGGGGGGCGGGTGAGCAGTTCTTC	TRBV7-9	few	TRBJ2-1	TRBD2
CASRSRVNTGELFF	TGTGCCAGTAGATCACGGGTGAACACCGGGGAGCTGTTTTTT	TRBV19	NA	TRBJ2-2	NA
CASSLGTSANEQFF	TGTGCCAGCAGTCTTGGGACTAGCGCCAATGAGCAGTTCTTC	TRBV2	few	TRBJ2-1	TRBD2
CASSLRSSSTDTQYF	TGTGCCAGCAGCTTGCGATCATCTAGCACAGATACGCAGTATTTT	TRBV7-9	once	TRBJ2-3	NA
CASASQQGEGNQPQHF	TGTGCCAGCGCCTCACAACAGGGGGAGGGCAATCAGCCCCAGCATTTT	TRBV19	NA	TRBJ1-5	TRBD1
CASSELLANEKLFF	TGTGCCAGCAGTGAGCTCCTAGCTAATGAAAAACTGTTTTTT	TRBV2	few	TRBJ1-4	NA
CASSELGRGFEQFF	TGTGCCAGCAGTGAATTAGGGAGAGGTTTTGAGCAGTTCTTC	TRBV2	NA	TRBJ2-1	NA
CASSSPGARLGEYEQFF	TGTGCCAGCAGTTCCCCAGGGGCTCGGTTGGGCGAGTATGAGCAGTTCTTC	TRBV28	NA	TRBJ2-1	NA
CASSDRGVDTIYF	TGTGCCAGCAGCGACAGGGGCGTCGACACCATATATTTT	TRBV6-1	NA	TRBJ1-3	TRBD1
CASSSRRTADNEKLFF	TGTGCCAGCAGTTCGCGACGGACAGCAGATAATGAAAAACTGTTTTTT	TRBV6-5	few	TRBJ1-4	NA
CASSEVTRGRGQETQYF	TGTGCCAGCAGTGAAGTGACTCGCGGGAGAGGTCAAGAGACCCAGTACTTC	TRBV2	NA	TRBJ2-5	TRBD2
CAWSRPGTGYWYGYTF	TGTGCCTGGAGTCGTCCGGGGACAGGATATTGGTATGGCTACACCTTC	TRBV30	NA	TRBJ1-2	TRBD1
CASSEATGVPPRYF	TGTGCCAGCAGTGAAGCGACGGGGGTGCCTCCCCGGTATTTT	TRBV2	once	TRBJ2-3	NA
CASSQEGQANEKLFF	TGTGCCAGCAGCCAGGAGGGACAGGCTAATGAAAAACTGTTTTTT	TRBV4-2	NA	TRBJ1-4	TRBD1
CASRPREGSPYGYTF	TGTGCCAGCAGACCGCGTGAGGGCTCGCCCTATGGCTACACCTTC	TRBV7-9	NA	TRBJ1-2	NA
CASSDYRGNQPQHF	TGTGCCAGCAGTGATTACAGGGGCAATCAGCCCCAGCATTTT	TRBV6-1	NA	TRBJ1-5	NA
CASSLGGALNTEAFF	TGTGCCAGCAGCTTAGGTGGAGCCCTGAACACTGAAGCTTTCTTT	TRBV7-6	NA	TRBJ1-1	NA
CASSLEAGVYEQYF	TGTGCCAGCAGCTTAGAAGCAGGGGTCTACGAGCAGTACTTC	TRBV11-2	NA	TRBJ2-7	NA
CSVEEGGGAGYGYTF	TGCAGCGTTGAAGAAGGGGGGGGCGCCGGCTATGGCTACACCTTC	TRBV29-1	once	TRBJ1-2	NA
CASSLADRGSQHIQYF	TGTGCCAGCAGCTTAGCCGACAGGGGTAGTCAACACATTCAGTACTTC	TRBV7-2	few	TRBJ2-4	TRBD1
CASSFDRVQYF	TGTGCCAGCAGTTTCGACCGGGTCCAGTACTTC	TRBV27	NA	TRBJ2-5	NA
CASSTRTGRRDGYTF	TGTGCCAGTAGTACCCGGACAGGGCGGAGGGATGGCTACACCTTC	TRBV19	NA	TRBJ1-2	TRBD1
CASSLGAGETQYF	TGTGCCAGCAGCTTAGGGGCGGGAGAGACCCAGTACTTC	TRBV7-2	NA	TRBJ2-5	NA
CAWSVGTSGGETQYF	TGTGCCTGGAGTGTTGGGACTAGCGGGGGGGAGACCCAGTACTTC	TRBV30	NA	TRBJ2-5	TRBD2
CASSQLAESYGQYF	TGTGCCAGCAGCCAACTAGCGGAGTCCTACGGGCAGTACTTC	TRBV4-2	once	TRBJ2-7	TRBD2
CASSESTLGTDTQYF	TGTGCCAGCAGTGAAAGTACACTAGGCACAGATACGCAGTATTTT	TRBV2	NA	TRBJ2-3	NA
CASSSNRDSLNTGELFF	TGTGCCAGCAGCAGCAACCGGGACAGCCTGAACACCGGGGAGCTGTTTTTT	TRBV7-9	NA	TRBJ2-2	TRBD1
CASSPGQGKYGYTF	TGTGCCAGCAGCCCTGGACAGGGGAAGTATGGCTACACCTTC	TRBV7-2	NA	TRBJ1-2	TRBD1
CASSLSVQETQYF	TGTGCCAGCAGTTTAAGCGTACAAGAGACCCAGTACTTC	TRBV28	NA	TRBJ2-5	NA
CASSWTRGGTQYF	TGTGCCAGCAGTTGGACCAGGGGTGGTACGCAGTATTTT	TRBV27	NA	TRBJ2-3	NA
CASSKPGTDYNEQFF	TGTGCCAGCAGCAAACCCGGGACAGATTACAATGAGCAGTTCTTC	TRBV11-2	NA	TRBJ2-1	TRBD1
CASSLERRQSEQFF	TGTGCCAGCAGCTTAGAGAGGAGACAGTCTGAGCAGTTCTTC	TRBV11-3	few	TRBJ2-1	NA